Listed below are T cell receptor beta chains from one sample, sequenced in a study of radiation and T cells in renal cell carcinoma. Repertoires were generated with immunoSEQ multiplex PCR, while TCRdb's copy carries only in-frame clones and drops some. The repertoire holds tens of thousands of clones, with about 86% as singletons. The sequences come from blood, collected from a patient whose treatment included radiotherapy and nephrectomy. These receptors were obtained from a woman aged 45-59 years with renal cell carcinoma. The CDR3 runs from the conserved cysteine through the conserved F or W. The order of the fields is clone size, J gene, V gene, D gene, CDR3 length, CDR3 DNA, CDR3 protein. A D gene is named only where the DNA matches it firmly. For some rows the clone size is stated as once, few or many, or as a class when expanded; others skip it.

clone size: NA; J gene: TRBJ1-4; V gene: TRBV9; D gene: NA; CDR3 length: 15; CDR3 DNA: TGTGCCAGCAGCGTAGGACACGGGGGTGGCGAAAAACTGTTTTTT; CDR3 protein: CASSVGHGGGEKLFF
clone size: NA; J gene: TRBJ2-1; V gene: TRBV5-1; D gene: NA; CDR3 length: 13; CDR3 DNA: TGCGCCAGCAGCCTAACCGGGAGCCGTGAGCAGTTCTTC; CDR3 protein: CASSLTGSREQFF
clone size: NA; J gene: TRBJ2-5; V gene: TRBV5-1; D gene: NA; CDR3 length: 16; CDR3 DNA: TGCGCCAGCAGCTACTCGGCAGGGAGAACGGCAGAGACCCAGTACTTC; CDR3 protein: CASSYSAGRTAETQYF
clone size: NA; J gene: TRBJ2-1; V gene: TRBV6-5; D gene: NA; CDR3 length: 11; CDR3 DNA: TGTGCCAGCAGTTTGGCGGGTGAGCAGTTCTTC; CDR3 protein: CASSLAGEQFF
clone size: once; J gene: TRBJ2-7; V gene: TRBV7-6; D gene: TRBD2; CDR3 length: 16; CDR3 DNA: TGTGCCAGCAGCCCCCTCCCACTAGCGGGGAACGACGAGCAGTACTTC; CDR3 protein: CASSPLPLAGNDEQYF
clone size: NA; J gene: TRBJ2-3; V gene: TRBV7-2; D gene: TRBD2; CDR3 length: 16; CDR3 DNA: TGTGCCAGCAGCTTAGACAGCGGGAGCGGCACAGATACGCAGTATTTT; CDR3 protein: CASSLDSGSGTDTQYF
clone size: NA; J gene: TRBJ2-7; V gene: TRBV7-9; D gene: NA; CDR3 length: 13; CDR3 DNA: TGTGCCACTTCGGGGGACGGCTCCTACGAGCAGTACTTC; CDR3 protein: CATSGDGSYEQYF
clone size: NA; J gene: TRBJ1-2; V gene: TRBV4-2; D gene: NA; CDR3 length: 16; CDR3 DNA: TGTGCCAGCAGCCAAGAGGGAGGACGGACGAACTATGGCTACACCTTC; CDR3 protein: CASSQEGGRTNYGYTF
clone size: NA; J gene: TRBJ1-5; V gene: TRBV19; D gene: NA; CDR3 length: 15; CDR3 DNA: TGTGCCAGTAGTATGGCCGGGTCTCGCAATCAGCCCCAGCATTTT; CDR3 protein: CASSMAGSRNQPQHF
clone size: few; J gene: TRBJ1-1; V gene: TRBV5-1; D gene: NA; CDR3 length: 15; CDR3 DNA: TGCGCCAGCAGCTCGGACAGAATCGGGAACACTGAAGCTTTCTTT; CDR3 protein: CASSSDRIGNTEAFF
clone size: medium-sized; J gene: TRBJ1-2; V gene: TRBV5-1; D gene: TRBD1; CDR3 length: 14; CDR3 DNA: TGCGCCAGCAGCTCTACAGGGGGCGCAGATGGCTACACCTTC; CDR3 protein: CASSSTGGADGYTF
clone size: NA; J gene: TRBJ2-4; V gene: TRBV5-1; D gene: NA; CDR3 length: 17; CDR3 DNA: TGCGCCAGCAGCGGGGGGACCCCCGGGGGTTACAAAAACATTCAGTACTTC; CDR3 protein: CASSGGTPGGYKNIQYF
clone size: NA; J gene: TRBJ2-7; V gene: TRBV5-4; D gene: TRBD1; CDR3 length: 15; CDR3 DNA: TGTGCCAGCAGCTCCAGACAGGGTTTTTTCAACGAGCAGTACTTC; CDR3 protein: CASSSRQGFFNEQYF
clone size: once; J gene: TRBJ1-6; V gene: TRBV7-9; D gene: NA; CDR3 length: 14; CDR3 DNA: TGTGCCAGCAGCCCCTACACAAATAATTCACCCCTCCACTTT; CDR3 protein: CASSPYTNNSPLHF
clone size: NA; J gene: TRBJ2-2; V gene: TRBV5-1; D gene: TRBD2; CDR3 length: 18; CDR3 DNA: TGCGCCAGCAGATCGTCCGGGACTAGCGGGAGGAACACCGGGGAGCTGTTTTTT; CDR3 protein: CASRSSGTSGRNTGELFF
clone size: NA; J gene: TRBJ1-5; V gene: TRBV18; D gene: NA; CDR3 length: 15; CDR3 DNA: TGTGCCAGCTCACCTCCGCAGGGAGGCAATCAGCCCCAGCATTTT; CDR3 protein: CASSPPQGGNQPQHF
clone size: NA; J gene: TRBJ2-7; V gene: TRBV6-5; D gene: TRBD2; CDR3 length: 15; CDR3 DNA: TGTGCCAGCAGTTACCCGGGACTAGCGGGGGTAGAGCAGTACTTC; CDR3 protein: CASSYPGLAGVEQYF
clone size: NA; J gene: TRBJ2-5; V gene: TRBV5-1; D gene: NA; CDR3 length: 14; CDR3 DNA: TGCGCCAGCATGCCTGGCGGGTACCAAGAGACCCAGTACTTC; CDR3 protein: CASMPGGYQETQYF
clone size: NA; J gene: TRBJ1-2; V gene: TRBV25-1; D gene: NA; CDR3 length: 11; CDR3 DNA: TGTGCCAGCAGTGATAATTATGGCTACACCTTC; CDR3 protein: CASSDNYGYTF
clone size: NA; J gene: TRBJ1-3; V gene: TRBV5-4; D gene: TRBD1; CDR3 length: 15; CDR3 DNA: TGTGCCAGCAGCTCCACAGGGGCACGGGGGAGCACCATATATTTT; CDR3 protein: CASSSTGARGSTIYF
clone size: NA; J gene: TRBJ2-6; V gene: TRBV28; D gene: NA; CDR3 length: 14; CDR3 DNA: TGTGCCAGCAGACCGCGAATGGGGGCCAACGTCCTGACTTTC; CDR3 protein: CASRPRMGANVLTF
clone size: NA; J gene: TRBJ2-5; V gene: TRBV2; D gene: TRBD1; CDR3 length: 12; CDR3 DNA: TGTGCCAGCACTCCGGGACAGGGAGGGCAGTACTTC; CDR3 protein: CASTPGQGGQYF
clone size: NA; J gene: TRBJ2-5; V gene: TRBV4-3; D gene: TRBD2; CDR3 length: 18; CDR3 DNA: TGCGCCAGCAGCCAATTTTCGACTAGCGGGAGGGCCGGAGAGACCCAGTACTTC; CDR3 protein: CASSQFSTSGRAGETQYF
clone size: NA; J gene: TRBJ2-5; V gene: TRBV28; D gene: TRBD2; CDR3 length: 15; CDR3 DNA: TGTGCCAGCAGTCCCACACTAGCGGGAGGGGAGACCCAGTACTTC; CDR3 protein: CASSPTLAGGETQYF
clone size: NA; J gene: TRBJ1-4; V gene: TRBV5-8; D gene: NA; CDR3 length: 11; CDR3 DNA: TGTGCCAGCAGCTCATATGAAAAACTGTTTTTT; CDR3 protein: CASSSYEKLFF
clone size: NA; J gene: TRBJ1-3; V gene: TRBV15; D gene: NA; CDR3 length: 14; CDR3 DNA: TGTGCCACCAGCTCATCCTACTCTGGAAACACCATATATTTT; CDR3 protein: CATSSSYSGNTIYF
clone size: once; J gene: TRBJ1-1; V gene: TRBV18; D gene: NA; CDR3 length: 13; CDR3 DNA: TGTGCCAGCTCACCGCAGGGTTGGGCTGAAGCTTTCTTT; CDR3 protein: CASSPQGWAEAFF
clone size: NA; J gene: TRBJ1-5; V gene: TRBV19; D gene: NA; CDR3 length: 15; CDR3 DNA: TGTGCCAGTAGTACACAGCCCCTTCGTGATCAGCCCCAGCATTTT; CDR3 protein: CASSTQPLRDQPQHF
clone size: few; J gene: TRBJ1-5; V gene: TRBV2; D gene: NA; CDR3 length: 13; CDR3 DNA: TGTGCCAGCAGTGAAATGGGGGTTCAGCCCCAGCATTTT; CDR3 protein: CASSEMGVQPQHF
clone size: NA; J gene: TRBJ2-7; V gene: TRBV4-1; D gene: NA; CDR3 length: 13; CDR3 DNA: TGCGCCAGCAGCCCCGGGACAACCTACGAGCAGTACTTC; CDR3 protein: CASSPGTTYEQYF
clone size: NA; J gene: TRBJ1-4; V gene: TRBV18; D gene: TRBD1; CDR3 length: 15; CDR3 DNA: TGTGCCAGCTCACCTCCAGGAGGGGGCCATGAAAAACTGTTTTTT; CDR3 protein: CASSPPGGGHEKLFF
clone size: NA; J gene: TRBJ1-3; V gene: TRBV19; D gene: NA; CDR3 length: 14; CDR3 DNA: TGTGCCAGTAGTATAAGCGTGTCTGGAAACACCATATATTTT; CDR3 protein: CASSISVSGNTIYF